This is a list of T cell receptor beta chains from one sample in a study of T cell responses to AZD1222 COVID-19 vaccine. Some clones are missing from TCRdb's copy, which holds only in-frame ones; the method was immunoSEQ multiplex PCR. Here the sample spans about 120,000 clones, roughly 90% being singletons. Material: peripheral blood, obtained on day 0 of AZD1222 vaccination. The origin of the receptors is an adult in good health. CDR3s include the opening cysteine and the closing phenylalanine or tryptophan. A D gene is named only where the DNA matches it firmly. Part of the rows lack a size; the others show once, few, many or a class for expanded clones.

cdr3_nt,cdr3_aa,v_call,clone_size,d_call,j_call,cdr3_length
TGTGCCACCAGTGATTTCAGCACGGAGGGCGTCGATGAGCAGTTCTTC,CATSDFSTEGVDEQFF,TRBV24-1,-,-,TRBJ2-1,16
TGTGCCAGCAACGAACAGGGGGCTCAGCCCCAGCATTTT,CASNEQGAQPQHF,TRBV6-5,-,TRBD1,TRBJ1-5,13
TGTGCCAGCAGCGTGGGCGGGGAATTGAGCTCCTACAATGAGCAGTTCTTC,CASSVGGELSSYNEQFF,TRBV9,few,-,TRBJ2-1,17
TGCGCCAGCAGCCGCGAAACAGGGGTGAGGAACGAGCAGTACTTC,CASSRETGVRNEQYF,TRBV4-1,-,TRBD1,TRBJ2-7,15
TGTGCCAGCAGCTTGGGGGGACAGTACGATCAGCCCCAGCATTTT,CASSLGGQYDQPQHF,TRBV5-4,-,TRBD1,TRBJ1-5,15
TGTGCCAGCTCACCACCTCTAGCAGGGGGATACAATGAGCAGTTCTTC,CASSPPLAGGYNEQFF,TRBV18,-,TRBD1,TRBJ2-1,16
TGTGCCAGCAGCCAGCGGGGGACTATGCTTCATACGCAGTATTTT,CASSQRGTMLHTQYF,TRBV3-1/TRBV3-2,-,TRBD2,TRBJ2-3,15
TGCGCCAGCAGCCCGGGACTAGCGGGGGAAAGTACGCAGTATTTT,CASSPGLAGESTQYF,TRBV5-1,-,TRBD2,TRBJ2-3,15
TGTGCCAGCAGCTTGAGTAGACAGGGAGGGGATGAGCAGTTCTTC,CASSLSRQGGDEQFF,TRBV5-8,-,-,TRBJ2-1,15
TGTGCCACCAGCAGAGCCGGGTCGAACACTGAAGCTTTCTTT,CATSRAGSNTEAFF,TRBV15,-,-,TRBJ1-1,14
TGTGCCAGCAGCGTATTCTGGGGGGGCAATGAGCAGTTCTTC,CASSVFWGGNEQFF,TRBV9,-,TRBD2,TRBJ2-1,14
TGCGCCAGCAGCTTGCCCGGGCAAGAGCAGTACTTC,CASSLPGQEQYF,TRBV5-1,-,-,TRBJ2-7,12
TGCGCCAGCAGCTTGGACAGCTCGGAGGAGCAGTACTTC,CASSLDSSEEQYF,TRBV5-1,once,-,TRBJ2-7,13
TGTGCCAGCAGTGGTGACAGGAACACTGAAGCTTTCTTT,CASSGDRNTEAFF,TRBV25-1,once,-,TRBJ1-1,13
TGTGCCAGCAGCTCCTCGACAGGGCACACCACAGATACGCAGTATTTT,CASSSSTGHTTDTQYF,TRBV7-6,-,TRBD1,TRBJ2-3,16
TGTGCCATCAGTGAGACCAGGGGATGGAGTGCTAACTATGGCTACACCTTC,CAISETRGWSANYGYTF,TRBV10-3,-,-,TRBJ1-2,17
TGTGCCAGTATTAGGACTAGCGGGGGGGCGGGCCCCAATGAGCAGTTCTTC,CASIRTSGGAGPNEQFF,TRBV19,-,TRBD2,TRBJ2-1,17
TGTGCCAGCAGCCAAGAGACGGGATCCTACGAGCAGTACTTC,CASSQETGSYEQYF,TRBV14,-,-,TRBJ2-7,14
TGTGCCAGCAGTTACGAGGATCGACAGGGGTATGGCTACACCTTC,CASSYEDRQGYGYTF,TRBV6-2/TRBV6-3,-,TRBD1,TRBJ1-2,15
TGTGCCAGCAGCTTGTACGCCCGCTCTGGAAACACCATATATTTT,CASSLYARSGNTIYF,TRBV5-8,-,-,TRBJ1-3,15
TGTGCCAGCTCACCGAAGACAGGAGCGGATTATGGCTACACCTTC,CASSPKTGADYGYTF,TRBV18,-,-,TRBJ1-2,15
TGTGCCAGCAGCCCAGACAGGGTCACTGAAGCTTTCTTT,CASSPDRVTEAFF,TRBV5-8,once,TRBD1,TRBJ1-1,13
TGCGCCAGCAGTGAGACGGCAGGTGTCAACATTCAGTACTTC,CASSETAGVNIQYF,TRBV10-2,-,-,TRBJ2-4,14
TGTGCCAGCAGTACATGGAGCAATCAGCCCCAGCATTTT,CASSTWSNQPQHF,TRBV21-1,-,-,TRBJ1-5,13
TGTGCCAGCAGCCTGGACACGGCTAACTATGGCTACACCTTC,CASSLDTANYGYTF,TRBV6-5,-,-,TRBJ1-2,14
TGCGCCAGCAGCTTGACAGGTTTAATCAGGGAAAAACTGTTTTTT,CASSLTGLIREKLFF,TRBV5-1,few,-,TRBJ1-4,15
TGTGCCAGCAGTTTAGTCGGCGGGAACACTGAAGCTTTCTTT,CASSLVGGNTEAFF,TRBV27,-,-,TRBJ1-1,14
TGTGCCAGCAGTTACTACAGGGAGCCCTACGAGCAGTACTTC,CASSYYREPYEQYF,TRBV6-2/TRBV6-3,few,-,TRBJ2-7,14
TGTGCCAGCAGCCTTCTTCTACTAGCGGGGGGGCCCGGGGAGCTGTTTTTT,CASSLLLLAGGPGELFF,TRBV11-2,-,TRBD2,TRBJ2-2,17
TGTGCCAGCAGCCTCGGACAGGGGGCCAACTATGGCTACACCTTC,CASSLGQGANYGYTF,TRBV25-1,-,TRBD1,TRBJ1-2,15
TGTGCCACCGGGACAGGGGGGACAGATACGCAGTATTTT,CATGTGGTDTQYF,TRBV27,-,TRBD1,TRBJ2-3,13